This T cell receptor (beta chain) originates from a study of blood T cell repertoires in COVID-19. Study context: Whether acute or convalescent, the COVID-19 samples came from the United States, Italy and Spain. The analysed material was cDNA or gDNA that came from T cells, B-cell-depleted T cells, or PBMCs.

Per the study methods: Quantification of nucleated cells was approximated via reference gene primer amplification. Sequenced by immunoSEQ multiplex PCR; TCRdb stores in-frame clones only, minus some. D and trimming come from the DNA, and the V and J calls and clone size come from that table. The table shows some 210,000 clones, with 84% occurring only once. The CDR3 consists of 16 residues. V shed 5 bases and J 1 base; nucleotides not matched to a gene: 6. Germline values: CDR1 SGHNT, CDR2 YYREEE (reference sequence). The rearrangement links TRBV5-4 to TRBJ1-1; 12 bases map to TRBD1. The receptor's source is a woman aged 70-85 years with active or convalescent COVID-19. Input material: peripheral blood. This chain's CDR3 is CASSVRDRGPNTEAFF. The DNA of the CDR3 is TGTGCCAGCAGTGTCCGGGACAGGGGGCCGAACACTGAAGCTTTCTTT.